This T cell receptor (beta chain) was documented in a study of blood T cell repertoires in COVID-19. Study context: There were acute and convalescent COVID-19 samples, and they came from the United States, Italy and Spain. In each case, the material was cDNA or gDNA derived from T cells, B-cell-depleted T cells, or PBMCs.

Authors' data handling: Reference gene primer amplification in the assay estimated nucleated cell counts. Profiled with immunoSEQ multiplex PCR; TCRdb holds only in-frame clones, not every one. For V, J and clone size, that table is used; D and trimming come from the DNA. The sample has 200,000 to 300,000 clones; more than 75% are singletons. The ends were cut back, 5 bases at V and 11 bases at J, with 10 bases in the middle. The CDR3 extends over 11 amino acids. V is TRBV12-3 or TRBV12-4 and J is TRBJ1-5; D gene unclear. The receptor was derived from a woman aged 25 to 39 who had recovered from COVID-19. The sequencing input was peripheral blood. CDR3 protein: CASSTAGSQHF. Written as DNA, the CDR3 is TGTGCCAGCAGTACCGCCGGGTCCCAGCATTTT.